This entry concerns a single TCR gamma chain. Its antigen is unidentified. The sample comes from a study of gamma delta lymphoproliferative disorders and STAT genes. Study in general: Delta libraries were made per EuroClonality-NGS working group procedure.

TCRdb reapplied CATT to the multiplex PCR reads. Found here are 650 to 950 gamma-chain clones, about 32% of them singletons; the top ten hold about 18%. Study-wide results and limits: Apart from two gamma clonotypes, major patient clonotypes were public.

CDR3 length equals 15 residues. The junction had 8 bases not matched to a gene; V was cut back by 8 bases and J by 1 base. Genomic DNA from isolated PBMCs served as the sequencing template. The sample comprised blood. The chain carries TRGV10 and TRGJP1. As TCRdb names no J gene, one was assigned here on the basis of a DNA match to germline. TRGV10 falls under the ORF class, with uncertain function. This clonotype was obtained from a human donor in good health. The CDR3 DNA follows: TGTGCTGCGTGGGAGCTAATTACCACTGGTTGGTTCAAGATATTT. This gives the protein CAAWELITTGWFKIF.